This TCR beta chain was obtained from a study of shared clonotypes between healthy human individuals. Study-level results: Lower generation probabilities were found for non-shared clonotypes than for those shared by all four donors. Limitation of the genetic and exposure-history diversity represented came from the few donors. In the sorted subsets, rarefaction showed sequencing was incomplete despite large depth.

After removal of 2 bases from V and 4 bases from J, the junction contained 3 bases not matched to a gene. Germline V CDR1 and CDR2: MNHNS, SASEGT. The CDR3 runs 15 residues. Deep was the level at which the assay was run. Clones were read by immunoSEQ multiplex PCR, and TCRdb kept only the in-frame ones, dropping some. The sample includes about 1,900,000 clones, just under 95% of them seen just once. CD45RO negativity and positive selection for CCR7 defined naive CD8 cells, a population that excluded terminally differentiated effector memory CD45RA+ cells. Comments on this clone: What it binds is not known. The same CDR3 arises from other DNA sequences in this sample as well.

This chain connects TRBV6-1 to TRBJ1-3; 9 bases match TRBD1. Sequencing used naive CD8+ T cells sorted from blood. This clonotype originated in a man between 18 and 29 years old in good health. The CDR3 bases are TGTGCCAGCAGTGAACGACAGGGGGGAGGAAACACCATATATTTT. Its protein is CASSERQGGGNTIYF.